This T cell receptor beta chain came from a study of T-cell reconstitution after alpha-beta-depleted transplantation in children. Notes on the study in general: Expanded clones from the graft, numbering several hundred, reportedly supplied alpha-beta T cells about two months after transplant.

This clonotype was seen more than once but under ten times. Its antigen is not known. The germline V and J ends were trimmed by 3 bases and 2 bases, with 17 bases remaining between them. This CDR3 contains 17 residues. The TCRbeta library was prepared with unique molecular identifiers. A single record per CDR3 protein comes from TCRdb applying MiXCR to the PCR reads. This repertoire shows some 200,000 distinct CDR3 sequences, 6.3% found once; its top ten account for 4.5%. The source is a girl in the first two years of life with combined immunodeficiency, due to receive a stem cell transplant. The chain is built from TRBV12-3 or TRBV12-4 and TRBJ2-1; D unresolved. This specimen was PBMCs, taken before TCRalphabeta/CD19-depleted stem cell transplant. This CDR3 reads CASSFSYGVAAYNEQFF. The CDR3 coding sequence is TGTGCCAGCAGTTTTAGTTATGGGGTGGCCGCCTACAATGAGCAGTTCTTC.